These 24 T cell receptor beta chains were sequenced from one sample in a study of metastatic and nonmetastatic thyroid tumors. Using MiXCR, TCRdb re-called clones from the PCR reads. The sample shows over 6,500 clones, roughly a third of them seen only once. Every patient underwent thyroid surgery untreated. The specimen sequenced was adjacent normal tissue. The receptors stem from a female donor with papillary thyroid cancer or a benign thyroid nodule (not recorded which). Some clones in this sample may be carry-over from other donors' samples.

The rearrangement links TRBV7-8 to TRBJ1-5; D not certain. The CDR3 sequence is 18 residues long. Germline-derived CDR1 and CDR2 are SGHVS and FQNEAQ. V lost 1 base and J 1 base, leaving 17 bases between the germline ends. The CDR3 is CASSLDSIGHRSNQPQHF. The CDR3 DNA follows: TGTGCCAGCAGCTTAGACAGTATTGGCCATCGGAGCAATCAGCCCCAGCATTTT.

V and J are TRBV20-1 and TRBJ1-2; D is undetermined. CDR3 length: 13 amino acids. The germline V and J ends were trimmed by 3 bases and 6 bases, with 14 bases remaining between them. Germline assignment: CDR1 DFQATT and CDR2 SNEGSKA (reference sequence). The DNA of the CDR3 is TGCAGTGCTAGTCTAGAGGATCTCCATGGCTACACCTTC. It specifies CSASLEDLHGYTF.

This chain joins TRBV27 and TRBJ1-6; D is possibly TRBD1 (5 bases). Deletions cut 3 bases from V and 7 bases from J, with 7 bases between. CDR3 length: 13 residues. Germline values: CDR1 MNHEY, CDR2 SMNVEV (reference sequence). The chain's CDR3 is CASSFGGNSPLHF. CDR3 coding DNA: TGTGCCAGCAGTTTCGGGGGAAATTCACCCCTCCACTTT.

This chain uses TRBV11-2 with TRBJ1-1; the D is unclear. Per the germline V gene, CDR1 is SGHAT and CDR2 is FQNNGV. Trimming left V 4 bases short and J 1 base short, with 4 bases between. The CDR3 has 12 residues. The CDR3 loop reads CASSWANTEAFF. The DNA of the CDR3 is TGTGCCAGCAGCTGGGCGAACACTGAAGCTTTCTTT.

This clone showed up just a few times. The rearrangement joins TRBV2 to TRBJ2-7, with D possibly being TRBD1 or TRBD2 (5 bases each). Germline CDR1 and CDR2: SNHLY and FYNNEI. Trimming took off 4 bases at V and 4 bases at J, with 11 bases between the two ends. This CDR3 is 13 amino acids long. The CDR3 region has the DNA TGTGCCAGCAGTGGTGAGGGGATTTACGAGCAGTACTTC. This gives the protein CASSGEGIYEQYF. Based on the CDR3 plus reference TRBV2 and TRBJ2-7, the full variable domain is EPEVTQTPSHQVTQMGQEVILRCVPISNHLYFYWYRQILGQKVEFLVSFYNNEISEKSEIFDDQFSVERPDGSNFTLKIRSTKLEDSAMYFCASSGEGIYEQYFGPGTRLTVT.

The chain couples TRBV11-3 to TRBJ1-2; a possible D gene is TRBD1 (6 bases). The CDR3 is 14 amino acids. Per the germline V gene, CDR1 is SGHNT and CDR2 is YENEEA. Trimming took off 5 bases at V and 7 bases at J, with 17 bases between the two ends. In nucleotides, the CDR3 is TGTGCCAGCAGCCCATACCTATGGACAGTTGGCTACACCTTC. It codes for CASSPYLWTVGYTF. The whole variable domain, remainder taken from reference TRBV11-3 and TRBJ1-2, is EAGVVQSPRYKIIEKKQPVAFWCNPISGHNTLYWYLQNLGQGPELLIRYENEEAVDDSQLPKDRFSAERLKGVDSTLKIQPAELGDSAVYLCASSPYLWTVGYTFGSGTRLTVV.

This clone was counted only a few times. The gene calls are TRBV6-1 and TRBJ1-5; 8 bases are a match to TRBD1. The CDR3 extends over 15 amino acids. Germline V CDR1 and CDR2: MNHNS, SASEGT. The V gene end was trimmed by 6 bases and the J gene end by 7 bases; junction bases not matched to a gene: 11. CDR3 amino acids: CASSSMTGVRQPQHF. As DNA, the CDR3 is TGTGCCAGCAGCTCAATGACAGGGGTGAGGCAGCCCCAGCATTTT.

The rearrangement links TRBV30 to TRBJ1-6; D ambiguous. The V and J ends lost 2 bases and 8 bases respectively, with 13 bases between them. Germline V gene data show CDR1 as GTSNPN and CDR2 as SVGIG (reference sequence). CDR3 size: 14 residues. The CDR3 nucleotides read TGTGCCTGGAGTCGGACCCAGGAGGATTCACCCCTCCACTTT. Translating gives CAWSRTQEDSPLHF. Looking up the rest from reference TRBV30 and TRBJ1-6 gives the full variable domain: SQTIHQWPATLVQPVGSPLSLECTVEGTSNPNLYWYRQAAGRGLQLLFYSVGIGQISSEVPQNLSASRPQDRQFILSSKKLLLSDSGFYLCAWSRTQEDSPLHFGNGTRLTVT.

The gene calls are TRBV12-3 or TRBV12-4 and TRBJ2-2; TRBD2 matches 7 bases. The CDR3 runs to 13 residues. With 5 bases clipped from V and 6 bases from J, the junction kept 3 bases outside the gene matches. The CDR3 here is CASSPAGAGELFF. Here the CDR3 DNA reads TGTGCCAGCAGTCCGGCGGGGGCCGGGGAGCTGTTTTTT.

This sequence joins TRBV2 and TRBJ2-7; tentative D call: TRBD2 (5 bases). The CDR3 totals 14 residues. V lost 6 bases to trimming and J lost 3 bases, with 15 bases between them. Germline CDR1 SNHLY, CDR2 FYNNEI. In DNA, the CDR3 is TGTGCCAGCAGCTCCGTGACGGGGATCTACGAGCAGTACTTC. The encoded protein is CASSSVTGIYEQYF.

The chain is built from TRBV7-6 and TRBJ2-7; 10 bases are a match to TRBD1. This CDR3 spans 15 amino acids. Losses at the gene ends were 1 base for V and 4 bases for J; bases not matched to a gene: 4. The germline gives CDR1 SGHVS, CDR2 FNYEAQ. The DNA for the CDR3 is TGTGCCAGCAGCTTAGATAAGGGACAGGGGTACGAGCAGTACTTC. It translates to CASSLDKGQGYEQYF.

This chain uses TRBV28 with TRBJ1-1; D not resolved. This CDR3 spans 12 amino acids. The germline gives CDR1 MDHEN, CDR2 SYDVKM. V shed 4 bases and J shed 7 bases, with 10 bases lying between them. The CDR3 here is CASSSYGVEAFF. Here the CDR3 DNA reads TGTGCCAGCAGTTCTTACGGGGTTGAAGCTTTCTTT.

The chain recombines TRBV28 with TRBJ2-5, with a tentative D call TRBD2 (6 bases). The CDR3 is 15 amino acids. The V gene's germline CDR1 is MDHEN and CDR2 SYDVKM. The V end was cut by 2 bases, the J end by 2 bases, with 12 bases between. The CDR3 is CASSLIGLRQETQYF. CDR3 sequence (DNA): TGTGCCAGCAGTTTAATCGGACTAAGACAAGAGACCCAGTACTTC.

This clone was seen more than once but under ten times. The chain uses TRBV6-1 and TRBJ1-1, with TRBD1 as a possible D gene (5 bases). The CDR3 loop spans 17 amino acids. Between the trimmed V and J ends, which lost 4 bases and 1 base, there was a span of 19 bases. Germline V lookup: CDR1 MNHNS, CDR2 SASEGT. CDR3 nucleotide sequence: TGTGCCAGCAGTGGGTGGGACTCAACTCAAAGGAACACTGAAGCTTTCTTT. Encoded protein: CASSGWDSTQRNTEAFF.

This clone is large within its sample. The J gene is TRBJ1-1, the V gene TRBV6-2 or TRBV6-3; D gene unclear. The CDR3 has 14 residues. Trimming removed 6 bases from V and 1 base from J, with 12 bases in between. CDR1 and CDR2 (germline): MNHEY, SVGEGT. The CDR3 bases are TGTGCCAGCAGGCGGTCGGGGTGGAACACTGAAGCTTTCTTT. The encoded protein is CASRRSGWNTEAFF.

The chain links TRBV5-6 to TRBJ1-1; 8 bases fit TRBD1. Trimming removed 4 bases from V and 7 bases from J; junction bases left unmatched: 15. Germline CDR1 SGHDT, CDR2 YYEEEE. The CDR3 runs to 16 residues. The CDR3 DNA follows: TGTGCCAGCAGCAACGTGGACAGGGCGTGGGTCGTTGAAGCTTTCTTT. Translated: CASSNVDRAWVVEAFF. The full variable domain, in which reference TRBV5-6 and TRBJ1-1 provide the parts outside the CDR3, is DAGVTQSPTHLIKTRGQQVTLRCSPKSGHDTVSWYQQALGQGPQFIFQYYEEEERQRGNFPDRFSGHQFPNYSSELNVNALLLGDSALYLCASSNVDRAWVVEAFFGQGTRLTVV.

This chain connects TRBV9 to TRBJ2-1, with 8 bases that match TRBD1. The trim removed 6 bases at V and 10 bases at J, leaving 9 bases unmatched. The length of the CDR3 is 13 residues. Germline CDR1 reads SGDLS; CDR2 reads YYNGEE. The CDR3 nucleotides read TGTGCCAGCAACCTCCGAGGGGACAGGGAGCAGTTCTTC. It encodes CASNLRGDREQFF.

The rearrangement links TRBV20-1 to TRBJ2-2, with 7 positions matching TRBD2. In germline, CDR1 is DFQATT, CDR2 SNEGSKA (reference sequence). This CDR3 comprises 16 residues. The J segment lost 1 base and the V segment lost 0 bases, leaving 5 bases of the junction unmatched. CDR3 sequence reads: CSAREAGRQNTGELFF. The CDR3 DNA reads as TGCAGTGCTAGAGAAGCGGGAAGACAGAACACCGGGGAGCTGTTTTTT.

This chain uses TRBV6-1 with TRBJ2-3; 11 nucleotides match TRBD2. This CDR3 has 15 amino acids. V lost 2 bases to trimming and J lost 6 bases; unmatched junction nucleotides: 4. The germline V gene has CDR1 MNHNS and CDR2 SASEGT. The CDR3 DNA follows: TGTGCCAGCAGTGAAATAGCGGGAGGGTGTGATACGCAGTATTTT. Translating gives CASSEIAGGCDTQYF.

This clone was seen only a few times. The chain uses TRBV7-2 and TRBJ1-5; D gene uncertain. V lost 5 bases, J lost 0 bases, and 11 bases lay in between. The CDR3 sequence is 15 residues long. Germline V gives CDR1 SGHTA, CDR2 FQGNSA. CDR3 nucleotides: TGTGCCAGCAGCCTTGATGGGGATAGCAATCAGCCCCAGCATTTT. This gives the protein CASSLDGDSNQPQHF.

This rearrangement joins TRBV11-2 to TRBJ2-1; 8 bases are shared with TRBD2. Looked up from germline, CDR1 is SGHAT and CDR2 is FQNNGV. The CDR3 is 17 residues long. Trimming at V came to 4 bases and at J to 2 bases, leaving 10 bases not matched to a gene. In DNA form, the CDR3 reads TGTGCCAGCAGCTCCCCTTCTAGCGGGCCTACCTACAATGAGCAGTTCTTC. As protein: CASSSPSSGPTYNEQFF. The full variable domain, completed using reference TRBV11-2 and TRBJ2-1, is EAGVAQSPRYKIIEKRQSVAFWCNPISGHATLYWYQQILGQGPKLLIQFQNNGVVDDSQLPKDRFSAERLKGVDSTLKIQPAKLEDSAVYLCASSSPSSGPTYNEQFFGPGTRLTVL.

The chain joins TRBV28 to TRBJ2-7, with 7 bases that match TRBD2. After removal of 6 bases from V and 9 bases from J, the junction contained 14 bases not matched to a gene. This CDR3 comprises 14 residues. Germline V gene data show CDR1 as MDHEN and CDR2 as SYDVKM. As DNA, the CDR3 is TGTGCCAGCAGCAAACCGGGACTATCCGCTCCGCAGTACTTC. Translating it yields CASSKPGLSAPQYF.

The V and J genes are TRBV28 and TRBJ1-1; no clear D. Trimming removed 2 bases at V and 5 bases at J, with 12 bases between. Looked up from germline, CDR1 is MDHEN and CDR2 is SYDVKM. The CDR3 contains 14 residues. The CDR3 here is CASSLTPTWTEAFF. The DNA of the CDR3 is TGTGCCAGCAGTTTAACCCCAACTTGGACTGAAGCTTTCTTT.

The CDR3 protein is CASSFSHSTYEQYF. The CDR3 coding sequence is TGTGCCAGCAGCTTCTCTCATTCCACCTACGAGCAGTACTTC. V is TRBV5-6 and J is TRBJ2-7; D ambiguous. CDR1 and CDR2 from the germline V gene are SGHDT and YYEEEE. With 2 bases removed from V and 2 bases from J, the gap between germline ends came to 11 bases. The CDR3 covers 14 residues.